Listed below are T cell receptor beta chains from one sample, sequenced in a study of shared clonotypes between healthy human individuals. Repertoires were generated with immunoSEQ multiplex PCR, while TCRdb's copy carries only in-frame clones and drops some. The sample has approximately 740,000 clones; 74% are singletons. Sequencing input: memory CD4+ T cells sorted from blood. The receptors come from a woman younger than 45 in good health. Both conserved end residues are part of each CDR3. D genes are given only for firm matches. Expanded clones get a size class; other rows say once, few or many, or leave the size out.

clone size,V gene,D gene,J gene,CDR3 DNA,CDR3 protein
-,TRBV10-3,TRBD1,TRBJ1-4,TGTGCCATCAGCGACAGGGGCTCTAATGAAAAACTGTTTTTT,CAISDRGSNEKLFF
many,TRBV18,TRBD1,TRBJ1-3,TGTGCCAGCTCATCGGGACAGGGGTCCTCTGGAAACACCATATATTTT,CASSSGQGSSGNTIYF
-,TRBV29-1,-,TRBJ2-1,TGCAGCGGCACCGGGACCAACGCTGAGGTTGAGCAGTTCTTC,CSGTGTNAEVEQFF
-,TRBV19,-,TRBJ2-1,TGTGCCAGTAGGGCGCTAGCGTATCATGAGCAGTTCTTC,CASRALAYHEQFF
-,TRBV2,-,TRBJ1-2,TGTGCCACCTCGCACGCTAACTATGGCTACACCTTC,CATSHANYGYTF
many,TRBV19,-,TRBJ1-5,TGTGCCAGTAGCAGGGGAGGCGATCGAGGCAATCAGCCCCAGCATTTT,CASSRGGDRGNQPQHF
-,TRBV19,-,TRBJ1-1,TGTGCCAGTAGTCGGGACCGTAACACTGAAGCTTTCTTT,CASSRDRNTEAFF
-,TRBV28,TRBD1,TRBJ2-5,TGTGCCAGCAGTGCTGCGCCGGGCAGGGGGACGATTGAAGAGACCCAGTACTTC,CASSAAPGRGTIEETQYF
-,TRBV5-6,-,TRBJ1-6,TGTGCCAGCAGCTTGAGTCTGGGAGATTCACCCCTCCACTTT,CASSLSLGDSPLHF
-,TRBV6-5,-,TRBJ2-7,TGTGCCAGCAGTGACCGGACGGGCTCCTACGAGCAGTACTTC,CASSDRTGSYEQYF
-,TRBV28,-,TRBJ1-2,TGTGCCAGCAGTTCACCAACAGAGAACTATGGCTACACCTTC,CASSSPTENYGYTF
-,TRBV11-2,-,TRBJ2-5,TGTGCCAGCAGCTCCGGGCAGCCCCAAGAGACCCAGTACTTC,CASSSGQPQETQYF